A single sample gave rise to the 25 T cell receptor beta chains below, sequenced in a study of cytomegalovirus exposure and HLA in healthy donors. Vbeta (60) and Jbeta (13) primers were used in the PCR. Method: immunoSEQ multiplex PCR; TCRdb's copy keeps in-frame clones and lacks some. Seen here are 170,000 or so clones, approximately 80% observed once, and the top ten hold 6% to 7.5%. The source material was PBMCs. Receptors originate from a man aged 25-45 years in good health and CMV-seropositive.

This chain links TRBV27 with TRBJ2-5, with D possibly TRBD1 on 6 matching bases. V lost 1 base, J lost 3 bases, and 9 bases lay in between. The germline CDR1 and CDR2 sequences are MNHEY and SMNVEV (reference sequence). This CDR3 is 14 amino acids long. This CDR3 is CASSLYGQKETQYF. For the CDR3, the DNA is TGTGCCAGCAGTTTATATGGACAGAAAGAGACCCAGTACTTC.

V and J are TRBV9 and TRBJ1-1, with unresolved D. Germline V gives CDR1 SGDLS, CDR2 YYNGEE. The CDR3 totals 13 residues. The ends were cut back, 7 bases at V and 2 bases at J, with 12 bases in the middle. The CDR3 DNA reads as TGTGCCAGCGCGGACTCATCAAACACTGAAGCTTTCTTT. Translated: CASADSSNTEAFF.

V usage is TRBV5-6 and J usage is TRBJ2-1, with 7 bases lining up with TRBD1. Germline V gene sequence: CDR1 SGHDT, CDR2 YYEEEE. Trimming cost V 6 bases and J 0 bases; bases outside gene matches: 9. CDR3 size: 16 residues. The CDR3: CASTPPTGRSYNEQFF. CDR3 bases: TGTGCCAGCACCCCACCGACAGGGCGCTCCTACAATGAGCAGTTCTTC.

This clone has a single count. This chain joins TRBV30 and TRBJ1-5; D possibly corresponds to TRBD1 (5 bases). This CDR3 region has 17 residues. Trimming cost V 3 bases and J 0 bases, with 18 bases left between them. The germline V gene has CDR1 GTSNPN and CDR2 SVGIG (reference sequence). CDR3 residues: CAWSGRDPPRSNQPQHF. CDR3 coding DNA: TGTGCCTGGAGCGGGCGGGACCCCCCTCGTAGCAATCAGCCCCAGCATTTT.

V is TRBV23-1 and J is TRBJ2-5, with a tentative D call TRBD1 (6 bases). TRBV23-1 is marked as an open reading frame, function uncertain. The CDR3 spans 12 residues. The V gene lost 5 bases and the J gene lost 5 bases, with 9 bases spanning the gap. The CDR3 nucleotides read TGCGCCAGCAGTTACAGGGAGGAGACCCAGTACTTC. Amino acid sequence: CASSYREETQYF.

The rearrangement links TRBV19 to TRBJ2-5; 9 bases align to TRBD1. The V gene's germline CDR1 is LNHDA and CDR2 SQIVND (reference sequence). This CDR3 has 14 residues. With V trimmed by 5 bases and J by 5 bases, 6 bases remained unmatched. The CDR3 region is CASSAGTGFETQYF. The CDR3 DNA sequence: TGTGCCAGTAGTGCCGGGACAGGGTTTGAGACCCAGTACTTC.

The V and J genes are TRBV5-3 and TRBJ2-7, with TRBD1 matching 8 bases. TRBV5-3 counts as an open reading frame of uncertain function. The CDR3 sequence is 14 residues long. The ends lost 4 bases at V and 3 bases at J; junction bases unmatched: 6. The CDR3 coding sequence is TGTGCCAGAAGCGACAGGGGCGGACTCTACGAGCAGTACTTC. This translates into CARSDRGGLYEQYF.

This clone occurred a few times. This chain uses TRBV7-6 with TRBJ2-5; 9 bases match TRBD2. The CDR3 contains 14 residues. The junction had 2 bases not matched to a gene; V was cut back by 1 base and J by 5 bases. Germline CDR1 reads SGHVS; CDR2 reads FNYEAQ. In nucleotides, the CDR3 is TGTGCCAGCAGCTTAGTTCTAGCGGGGGAGACCCAGTACTTC. It translates to CASSLVLAGETQYF.

The DNA of the CDR3 is TGTGCCAGCTCACCAGGGGCAGGGGTTGAGCAGTACTTC. Translation gives CASSPGAGVEQYF. The rearrangement joins TRBV18 to TRBJ2-7, with D possibly matching TRBD1 (6 bases). From germline, CDR1 is KGHSH and CDR2 LQKENI. V was shortened by 2 bases and J by 7 bases, with 12 bases between the two germline ends. The CDR3 loop spans 13 amino acids.

The chain's CDR3 is CASSLEVAGALYEQYF. DNA of the CDR3: TGTGCCAGCAGCTTGGAGGTAGCGGGGGCGCTTTACGAGCAGTACTTC. The V call is TRBV5-4, the J call TRBJ2-7; 9 bases map to TRBD2. Per germline, CDR1 SGHNT and CDR2 YYREEE (reference sequence). Trimming removed 0 bases from V and 4 bases from J; junction bases left unmatched: 8. The CDR3 is 16 amino acids.

J is TRBJ2-3 and V is TRBV7-3, with TRBD2 identical over 9 bases. V gave up 5 bases and J gave up 2 bases; unmatched junction bases: 5. The CDR3 contains 15 residues. Germline values: CDR1 SGHTA, CDR2 FQGTGA. The CDR3 DNA reads as TGTGCCAGCAGCCCTTCTAGCGGGAACACAGATACGCAGTATTTT. It yields the protein CASSPSSGNTDTQYF.

This rearrangement joins TRBV5-1 to TRBJ2-7; 7 positions match TRBD1. Losses at the gene ends were 4 bases for V and 2 bases for J; bases not matched to a gene: 6. CDR3 size: 14 residues. The germline V gene encodes CDR1 SGHRS and CDR2 YFSETQ. CDR3 amino acids: CASSQMGQTYEQYF. CDR3 sequence (DNA): TGCGCCAGCAGCCAGATGGGACAGACCTACGAGCAGTACTTC. Combining the CDR3 with reference TRBV5-1 and TRBJ2-7 gives the whole variable domain KAGVTQTPRYLIKTRGQQVTLSCSPISGHRSVSWYQQTPGQGLQFLFEYFSETQRNKGNFPGRFSGRQFSNSRSEMNVSTLELGDSALYLCASSQMGQTYEQYFGPGTRLTVT.

This chain joins TRBV7-2 and TRBJ2-1; 7 nucleotides align to TRBD1. V lost 4 bases to trimming and J lost 8 bases; unmatched junction nucleotides: 5. The CDR3 has 13 amino acids. CDR1 and CDR2 (germline): SGHTA, FQGNSA. The CDR3 region is CASSSTGADEQFF. In DNA, the CDR3 is TGTGCCAGCAGCTCCACAGGGGCGGATGAGCAGTTCTTC.

CDR3 in DNA: TGTGCCAGCAGCGTAGGTGCAGGGGGCAGGGACACTGAAGCTTTCTTT. This sequence encodes CASSVGAGGRDTEAFF. This chain joins TRBV9 and TRBJ1-1, with 8 positions matching TRBD1. Germline CDR1 reads SGDLS; CDR2 reads YYNGEE. The V and J ends lost 0 bases and 3 bases, in that order; junction bases with no gene match: 7. This CDR3 contains 16 residues.

This clone showed up just a few times. For the CDR3, the DNA is TGTGCCACCAGCAGAGCCGACAGGGGGGAGGGCTACACCTTC. Its protein is CATSRADRGEGYTF. V and J are TRBV15 and TRBJ1-2, with 9 bases fitting TRBD1. The CDR3 totals 14 residues. V was clipped by 1 base and J by 8 bases; unmatched bases: 5. Germline lookup yields CDR1 LNHNV and CDR2 YYDKDF (reference sequence).

The chain has TRBV5-4 and TRBJ2-1; 11 nucleotides agree with TRBD2. J gave up 5 bases and V 4 bases, and 8 bases lay outside the gene matches. Germline assignment: CDR1 SGHNT and CDR2 YYREEE (reference sequence). This CDR3 is built from 16 residues. The CDR3 sequence: CASSPLGTSGNNEQFF. CDR3 bases: TGTGCCAGCAGCCCCCTAGGGACTAGCGGAAACAATGAGCAGTTCTTC. The whole variable domain, remainder taken from reference TRBV5-4 and TRBJ2-1, is ETGVTQSPTHLIKTRGQQVTLRCSSQSGHNTVSWYQQALGQGPQFIFQYYREEENGRGNFPPRFSGLQFPNYSSELNVNALELDDSALYLCASSPLGTSGNNEQFFGPGTRLTVL.

The chain combines TRBV11-3 with TRBJ2-1; 11 bases match TRBD1. Trimming took 5 bases from V and 6 from J; bases not matched to a gene: 12. In germline, CDR1 is SGHNT, CDR2 YENEEA. The CDR3 contains 17 residues. CDR3 sequence: CASSPAYSGTGGNEQFF. As DNA, the CDR3 is TGTGCCAGCAGCCCGGCCTATTCCGGGACAGGGGGCAATGAGCAGTTCTTC.

This chain uses TRBV11-2 with TRBJ1-1, with 7 bases aligning to TRBD1. This CDR3 contains 14 residues. From germline, CDR1 is SGHAT and CDR2 FQNNGV. Unmatched junction bases numbered 4, after V lost 1 base and J lost 5 bases. The CDR3 is CASSLGDRRTEAFF. The CDR3 DNA reads TGTGCCAGCAGCTTAGGGGACAGAAGGACTGAAGCTTTCTTT.

The chain joins TRBV7-9 to TRBJ2-1, with 12 bases fitting TRBD1. Germline CDR1 SEHNR, CDR2 FQNEAQ (reference sequence). CDR3 length: 16 residues. The V gene end was trimmed by 5 bases and the J gene end by 5 bases; junction bases not matched to a gene: 7. The DNA for the CDR3 is TGTGCCAGCAGCAACCTTGGGGACAGGGGGCACAATGAGCAGTTCTTC. Translated: CASSNLGDRGHNEQFF.

CDR3 residues: CASRVSRGTGELFF. In DNA form, the CDR3 reads TGCGCCAGCAGGGTCTCCAGGGGAACCGGGGAGCTGTTTTTT. The chain uses TRBV10-1 and TRBJ2-2; a weak D match, TRBD1 (6 bases). From germline, CDR1 is WNHNN and CDR2 SYGVQD (reference sequence). V dropped 6 bases and J dropped 5 bases, with 13 bases sitting between them. CDR3 length: 14 amino acids.

The V and J genes are TRBV7-6 and TRBJ1-1; D gene uncertain. V dropped 0 bases and J dropped 5 bases, with 10 bases sitting between them. The CDR3 runs to 14 residues. Looked up from germline, CDR1 is SGHVS and CDR2 is FNYEAQ. The CDR3: CASSLAGRSTEAFF. The DNA of the CDR3 is TGTGCCAGCAGCTTAGCCGGCAGGTCTACTGAAGCTTTCTTT.

The J gene is TRBJ2-1, the V gene TRBV5-1; 8 bases align to TRBD2. The trim removed 1 base at V and 6 bases at J, leaving 9 bases unmatched. Germline V lookup: CDR1 SGHRS, CDR2 YFSETQ. The CDR3 is 16 residues long. CDR3 nucleotide sequence: TGCGCCAGCAGCTTGTCGGGAGGGCCTTCCACCAATGAGCAGTTCTTC. It encodes CASSLSGGPSTNEQFF.

The chain uses TRBV5-1 and TRBJ2-1; TRBD2 might be the D (6 bases). The V gene lost 3 bases and the J gene lost 5 bases, with 15 bases spanning the gap. The CDR3 is made up of 15 amino acids. The V gene's germline CDR1 is SGHRS and CDR2 YFSETQ. The DNA for the CDR3 is TGCGCCAGCAGCTCCTTGGGGGGTGCCGACAATGAGCAGTTCTTC. Translated: CASSSLGGADNEQFF.

The rearrangement joins TRBV4-3 to TRBJ1-3; TRBD1 matches at 9 bases. Germline CDR1 reads LGHNA; CDR2 reads YSLEER. V gave up 1 base and J gave up 3 bases; unmatched junction bases: 7. The CDR3 runs to 17 residues. This CDR3 reads CASSQVAPGQGGNTIYF. For the CDR3, the DNA is TGCGCCAGCAGCCAAGTTGCCCCGGGACAGGGTGGAAACACCATATATTTT.

The chain joins TRBV30 to TRBJ2-1; D is possibly TRBD2 (6 bases). The CDR3 has 15 residues. Trimming took off 1 base at V and 7 bases at J, with 17 bases between the two ends. Germline V gene lookup returns CDR1 GTSNPN and CDR2 SVGIG (reference sequence). The CDR3 loop reads CAWSGGGMRDNEQFF. Here the CDR3 DNA reads TGTGCCTGGAGTGGGGGCGGGATGAGGGATAATGAGCAGTTCTTC.